This T cell receptor (beta chain) was identified in a study of blood T cells in healthy people across ages. A second PCR, run for 7 to 11 cycles, used a sample-barcoded 5' primer plus a J-beta primer mix. A single record per CDR3 protein comes from TCRdb applying MiXCR to the 5' RACE reads. The sample carries over 950,000 distinct CDR3 sequences, about 53% recorded once. Concerning this clonotype: Its antigen is as yet unknown.

Germline V gene sequence: CDR1 MNHEY, CDR2 SVGEGT. The trim removed 0 bases at V and 5 bases at J, leaving 8 bases unmatched. The CDR3 sequence is 17 residues long. Findings and caveats of the study: Possibly, changes in expanded clonotypes were confounded because donor CMV status was unknown. Measured against age, TCR beta diversity per million T cells decreased in a roughly linear manner.

The sample comprised blood. This clonotype was sampled from an older woman in good health. The J gene is TRBJ2-2, the V gene TRBV6-2 or TRBV6-3; 8 positions agree with TRBD2. The CDR3 reads CASSYSTAGVATGELFF. CDR3 DNA sequence: TGTGCCAGCAGTTACTCGACAGCGGGAGTGGCAACCGGGGAGCTGTTTTTT.